This T cell receptor beta chain was obtained from a study of T cell clones after liver transplantation. The V and J ends lost 4 bases and 5 bases respectively, with 11 bases between them. The V gene's germline CDR1 is SGHNT and CDR2 YENEEA. The CDR3 covers 13 residues. Sequencing was performed with immunoSEQ multiplex PCR; in TCRdb, only in-frame clones are kept and a portion is missing. The sample includes around 30,000 clones, over 85% of them seen just once. The input for sequencing was CD8+ T cells from blood, taken 12 months after liver transplant. This chain uses TRBV11-3 with TRBJ1-1; D gene ambiguous. This receptor was taken from a human patient who received a liver transplant. Some T cells may arise from the graft donor. CDR3 in DNA: TGTGCCAGCAGCTCTCGACTGTTTACTGAAGCTTTCTTT. Encoded protein: CASSSRLFTEAFF. The full variable domain, rest sourced from reference TRBV11-3 and TRBJ1-1, is EAGVVQSPRYKIIEKKQPVAFWCNPISGHNTLYWYLQNLGQGPELLIRYENEEAVDDSQLPKDRFSAERLKGVDSTLKIQPAELGDSAVYLCASSSRLFTEAFFGQGTRLTVV.